A selection of T cell receptor beta chains follows, all from one sample in a study of PD-L1 blockade in urothelial cancer. Only in-frame clones appear in the TCRdb table, and some are missing; sequencing was by immunoSEQ multiplex PCR. In the table there are 100,000 or so clones, over 80% of which are singletons. The source was PBMCs, collected around atezolizumab (anti-PD-L1) treatment. The receptor source for this set is a woman aged 80 or over with urothelial cancer. Both conserved end residues are part of each CDR3. D genes are given only for firm matches. Some rows have no size entry. The others give once, few or many, or a class for an expanded clone.

>TRBV27|.|TRBJ2-1|.
TGTGCCAGCAGGTGGGGAGGTTCCTACAATGAGCAGTTCTTC
CASRWGGSYNEQFF
>TRBV29-1|.|TRBJ2-1|.
TGCAGCGTTGAAGACACAGCCCTAACCCGGATGGGGGCTAGCACTGAGCAGTTCTTC
CSVEDTALTRMGASTEQFF
>TRBV7-8|.|TRBJ1-5|.
TGTGCCAGCAGCTTAAACAGGGCCTCCAATCAGCCCCAGCATTTT
CASSLNRASNQPQHF
>TRBV28|.|TRBJ2-7|.
TGTGCCAGCAGTTTAGGCGGAAAACCCTACGAGCAGTACTTC
CASSLGGKPYEQYF
>TRBV11-2|.|TRBJ2-1|TRBD2
TGTGCCAGCAGCTTAGATACCCTAGCGGGGTACAATGAGCAGTTCTTC
CASSLDTLAGYNEQFF
>TRBV6-5|.|TRBJ2-7|TRBD1
TGTGCCACCCGAGGGACAGGGGGCCTCTACGAGCAGTACTTC
CATRGTGGLYEQYF
>TRBV19|.|TRBJ2-7|.
TGTGCCAGTAGTGCATCAGGGGTCCCCTACGAGCAGTACTTC
CASSASGVPYEQYF
>TRBV6-5|.|TRBJ2-2|.
TGTGCCAGCAGTTACAATGGAGCGAACACCGGGGAGCTGTTTTTT
CASSYNGANTGELFF
>TRBV5-1|.|TRBJ1-3|TRBD1
TGCGCCAGCAGCTCCCGAGGGGGCGATGGAAACACCATATATTTT
CASSSRGGDGNTIYF
>TRBV30|.|TRBJ2-1|TRBD2
TGTGCCTGGGGGCCCGGGACTAGCGGGAGGGCCTATTTAGTCGGCAATGAGCAGTTCTTC
CAWGPGTSGRAYLVGNEQFF
>TRBV11-2|.|TRBJ2-7|TRBD2
TGTGCCAGCACCAGAAGCGGGAGTCGCGAGCAGTACTTC
CASTRSGSREQYF
>TRBV5-1|few|TRBJ2-5|TRBD1
TGCGCCAGCAGCTTGGGGACAGGGAACCAAGAGACCCAGTACTTC
CASSLGTGNQETQYF
>TRBV9|few|TRBJ2-1|.
TGTGCCAGCAGCGTAGGATCCAGCGGCAATGAGCAGTTCTTC
CASSVGSSGNEQFF
>TRBV18|.|TRBJ2-7|TRBD1
TGTGCCAGCTCAGCGAACAGGGGGAGCGACGAGCAGTACTTC
CASSANRGSDEQYF
>TRBV19|.|TRBJ2-3|TRBD2
TGTGCCAGTAGTAACCAGGGACTAGACATGGATACGCAGTATTTT
CASSNQGLDMDTQYF
>TRBV5-1|.|TRBJ1-1|.
TGCGCCAGCAGCTTGGAAGCCTACACTGAAGCTTTCTTT
CASSLEAYTEAFF
>TRBV7-8|.|TRBJ1-5|.
TGTGCCAGCAGCCCTTGGACTGTTAGCAATCAGCCCCAGCATTTT
CASSPWTVSNQPQHF
>TRBV19|.|TRBJ2-2|.
TGTGCCAGTAGTACACAGGGTACTGCCGGGGAGCTGTTTTTT
CASSTQGTAGELFF
>TRBV28|.|TRBJ1-5|.
TGTGCCAGTGGGAGGGGATCGTTTCAGCCCCAGCATTTT
CASGRGSFQPQHF
>TRBV29-1|.|TRBJ2-1|TRBD2
TGCAGCGTGGGGGGGGATGAGCAGTTCTTC
CSVGGDEQFF
>TRBV5-8|.|TRBJ1-5|TRBD1
TGTGCCAGCAGCTTTAAGACAGGGGGTCTACATCAGCCCCAGCATTTT
CASSFKTGGLHQPQHF
>TRBV10-3|.|TRBJ2-2|.
TGTGCCATCAGTGAGGGGGGCCAGTCGAACACCGGGGAGCTGTTTTTT
CAISEGGQSNTGELFF
>TRBV28|once|TRBJ2-6|.
TGTGCCAGCAACGAGGCCGGTGGGGGGGCCAACGTCCTGACTTTC
CASNEAGGGANVLTF
>TRBV5-4|.|TRBJ2-1|TRBD2
TGTGCCAGCAGCGTCGGGGGGGCGGCTAACAATGAGCAGTTCTTC
CASSVGGAANNEQFF
>TRBV5-4|.|TRBJ1-2|.
TGTGCCAGCAGCCCTACGCAATCTAACTATGGCTACACCTTC
CASSPTQSNYGYTF
>TRBV28|.|TRBJ1-5|TRBD1
TGTGCCAGCACCTCCTGGGGACAGGGGGATCAGCCCCAGCATTTT
CASTSWGQGDQPQHF
>TRBV27|.|TRBJ1-2|.
TGTGCCAGCTCCTCACGGAACGGAGTCTATGGCTACACCTTC
CASSSRNGVYGYTF
>TRBV4-2|.|TRBJ2-1|.
TGTGCCAGCAGCCAAGCCGGGAGAGACAATGAGCAGTTCTTC
CASSQAGRDNEQFF
>TRBV18|.|TRBJ2-7|.
TGTGCCAGTTCCCCCCTCGGTAGTTTCTACGAGCAGTACTTC
CASSPLGSFYEQYF
>TRBV2|.|TRBJ1-2|TRBD1
TGTGCCAGCAGCGCCGGGACAGGGAGTGGCTACACCTTC
CASSAGTGSGYTF
>TRBV9|.|TRBJ1-1|.
TGTGCCAGCAGCGTAGGGCCGGGAGCCACTGAAGCTTTCTTT
CASSVGPGATEAFF
>TRBV9|.|TRBJ2-2|.
TGTGCCAGCAGCGTAGTAGGGGGCACCGGGGAGCTGTTTTTT
CASSVVGGTGELFF
>TRBV2|once|TRBJ1-4|.
TGTGCCAGCAGTGATGGCGGGGGTCGTAATGAAAAACTGTTTTTT
CASSDGGGRNEKLFF